Given below is one T cell receptor beta chain in context. Produced via immunoSEQ multiplex PCR; TCRdb's table is partial and in-frame only. There are some 160,000 clones in the sample; less than 80% occur only once, and around 20% lies in the top ten. The sample is drawn from a study of blood T cell repertoires in COVID-19. The J segment lost 0 bases and the V segment lost 7 bases, leaving 4 bases of the junction unmatched. The CDR3 runs 14 residues. Germline V gene lookup returns CDR1 MDHEN and CDR2 SYDVKM. The chain is built from TRBV28 and TRBJ1-1; TRBD1 matches at 8 bases. Material for sequencing was PBMCs or T cells enriched from blood (not recorded which). The clonotype originates from a woman aged 70-85 years in a cohort exposed to, infected with or recovered from COVID-19 (not recorded which). This CDR3 reads CASNRQGLNTEAFF. The CDR3 DNA is TGTGCCAGCAACCGACAGGGGCTGAACACTGAAGCTTTCTTT.